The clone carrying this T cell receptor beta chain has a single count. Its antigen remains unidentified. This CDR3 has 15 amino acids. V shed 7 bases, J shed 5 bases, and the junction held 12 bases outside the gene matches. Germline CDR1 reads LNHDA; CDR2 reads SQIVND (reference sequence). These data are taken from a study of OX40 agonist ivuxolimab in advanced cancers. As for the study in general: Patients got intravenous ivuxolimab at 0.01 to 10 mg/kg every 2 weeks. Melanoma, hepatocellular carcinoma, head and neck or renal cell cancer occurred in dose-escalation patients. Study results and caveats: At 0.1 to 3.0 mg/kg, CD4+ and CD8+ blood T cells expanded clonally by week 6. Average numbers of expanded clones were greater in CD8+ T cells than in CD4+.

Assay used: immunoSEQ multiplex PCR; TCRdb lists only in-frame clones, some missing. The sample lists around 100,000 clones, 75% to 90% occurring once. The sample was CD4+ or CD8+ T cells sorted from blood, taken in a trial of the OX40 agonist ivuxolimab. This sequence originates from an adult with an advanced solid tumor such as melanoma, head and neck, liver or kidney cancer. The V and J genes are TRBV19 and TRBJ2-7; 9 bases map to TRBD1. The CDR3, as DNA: TGTGCCAGTAACCCCAGAGGGGACAGGGCCAACGAGCAGTACTTC. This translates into CASNPRGDRANEQYF.